This TCR beta chain was recovered during a study of human T cells and chemical hapten exposure. Time point meaning: pre-sensitization, week 0. Treatment here: therapeutic diphenylcyclopropenone sensitization with weekly scalp DPC. At patch-test visits, sampling came before the patch test. Germline V gives CDR1 SGHTA, CDR2 FQGNSA. V lost 5 bases and J 3 bases, leaving 15 bases between the germline ends. This CDR3 is built from 15 residues. What the library attached to individual cDNA molecules were unique molecular identifiers. In TCRdb, the RACE reads were re-called with MiXCR into one record per CDR3 protein. This table holds approximately 370,000 distinct CDR3 sequences, about 5.4% found once.

The origin of this receptor is a woman under 30 with alopecia areata. Some clones in this sample may be carry-over from other donors' samples. The sample here was whole blood, taken in connection with sensitization to the hapten diphenylcyclopropenone (DPC). The genes are TRBV7-2 and TRBJ2-3; tentative D call: TRBD2 (6 bases). Here the CDR3 reads CASSSGGLRTDTQYF. Here the CDR3 DNA reads TGTGCCAGCAGCAGTGGGGGGTTGAGGACAGATACGCAGTATTTT.